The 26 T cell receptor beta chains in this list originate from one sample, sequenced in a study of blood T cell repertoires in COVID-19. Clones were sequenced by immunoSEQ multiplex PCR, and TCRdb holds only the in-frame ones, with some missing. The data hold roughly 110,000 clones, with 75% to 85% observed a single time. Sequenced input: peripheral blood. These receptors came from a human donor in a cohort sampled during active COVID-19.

The CDR3 protein is CAWRPWDWSYEQYF. The CDR3 DNA reads TGTGCCTGGAGGCCGTGGGACTGGTCCTACGAGCAGTACTTC. This chain links TRBV30 with TRBJ2-7; weak D call: TRBD2 (6 bases). Per the germline V gene, CDR1 is GTSNPN and CDR2 is SVGIG (reference sequence). This CDR3 has 14 residues. Trimming pared 3 bases from V and 1 base from J, leaving 13 bases between.

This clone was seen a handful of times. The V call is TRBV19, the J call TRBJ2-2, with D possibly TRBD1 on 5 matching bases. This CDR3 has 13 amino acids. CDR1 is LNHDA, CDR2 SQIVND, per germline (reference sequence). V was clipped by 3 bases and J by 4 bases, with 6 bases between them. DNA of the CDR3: TGTGCCAGTAGTATCCAGGGCACCGGGGAGCTGTTTTTT. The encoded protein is CASSIQGTGELFF.

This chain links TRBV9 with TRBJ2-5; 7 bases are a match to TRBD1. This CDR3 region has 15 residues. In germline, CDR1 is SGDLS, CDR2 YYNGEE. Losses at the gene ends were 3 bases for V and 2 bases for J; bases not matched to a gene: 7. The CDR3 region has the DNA TGTGCCAGCAGCGCCAACCACAGGGGACAAGAGACCCAGTACTTC. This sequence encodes CASSANHRGQETQYF.

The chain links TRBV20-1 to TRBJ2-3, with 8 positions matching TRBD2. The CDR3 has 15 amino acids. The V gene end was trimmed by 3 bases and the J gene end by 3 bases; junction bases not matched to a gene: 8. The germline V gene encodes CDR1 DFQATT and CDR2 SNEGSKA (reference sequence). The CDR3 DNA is TGCAGTGCTAGTGGGCGGGAGGTGGGTACAGATACGCAGTATTTT. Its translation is CSASGREVGTDTQYF.

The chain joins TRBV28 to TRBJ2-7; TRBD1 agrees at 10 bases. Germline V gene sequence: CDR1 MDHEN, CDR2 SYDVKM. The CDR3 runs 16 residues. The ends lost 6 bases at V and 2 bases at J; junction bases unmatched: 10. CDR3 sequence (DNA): TGTGCCAGCAGGATGACCGGGACAGGGGTCACCTACGAGCAGTACTTC. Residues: CASRMTGTGVTYEQYF. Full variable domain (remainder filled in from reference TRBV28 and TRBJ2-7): DVKVTQSSRYLVKRTGEKVFLECVQDMDHENMFWYRQDPGLGLRLIYFSYDVKMKEKGDIPEGYSVSREKKERFSLILESASTNQTSMYLCASRMTGTGVTYEQYFGPGTRLTVT.

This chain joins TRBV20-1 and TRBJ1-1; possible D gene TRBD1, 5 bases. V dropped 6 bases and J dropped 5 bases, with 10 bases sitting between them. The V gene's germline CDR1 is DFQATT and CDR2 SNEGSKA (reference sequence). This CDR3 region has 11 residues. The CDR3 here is CSAPGGTEAFF. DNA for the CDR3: TGCAGTGCGCCTGGGGGGACTGAAGCTTTCTTT.

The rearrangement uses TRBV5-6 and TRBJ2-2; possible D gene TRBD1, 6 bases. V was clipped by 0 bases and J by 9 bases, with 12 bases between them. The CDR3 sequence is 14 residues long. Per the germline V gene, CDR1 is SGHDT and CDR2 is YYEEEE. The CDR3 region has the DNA TGTGCCAGCAGCTTGGGGACAGTCCTCCGGGAGCTGTTTTTT. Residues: CASSLGTVLRELFF.

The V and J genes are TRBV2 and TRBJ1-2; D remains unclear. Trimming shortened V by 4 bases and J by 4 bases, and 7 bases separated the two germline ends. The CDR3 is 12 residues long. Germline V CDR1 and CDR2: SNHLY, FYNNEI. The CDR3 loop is CASSGQGYGYTF. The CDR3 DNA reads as TGTGCCAGCAGTGGACAAGGCTATGGCTACACCTTC.

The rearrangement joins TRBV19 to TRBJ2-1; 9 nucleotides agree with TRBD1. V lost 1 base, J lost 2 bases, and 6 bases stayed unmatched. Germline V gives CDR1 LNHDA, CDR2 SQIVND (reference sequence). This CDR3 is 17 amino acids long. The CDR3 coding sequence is TGTGCCAGTAGTATAGCTACCGGGACAGGGACCTACAATGAGCAGTTCTTC. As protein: CASSIATGTGTYNEQFF.

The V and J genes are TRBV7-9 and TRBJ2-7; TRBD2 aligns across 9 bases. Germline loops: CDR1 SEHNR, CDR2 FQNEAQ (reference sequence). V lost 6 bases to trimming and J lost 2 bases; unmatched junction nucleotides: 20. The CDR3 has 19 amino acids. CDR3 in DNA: TGTGCCAGCAGGGCTTGGGGAGTAGCGGGGGTTAGTCCCACCTACGAGCAGTACTTC. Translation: CASRAWGVAGVSPTYEQYF.

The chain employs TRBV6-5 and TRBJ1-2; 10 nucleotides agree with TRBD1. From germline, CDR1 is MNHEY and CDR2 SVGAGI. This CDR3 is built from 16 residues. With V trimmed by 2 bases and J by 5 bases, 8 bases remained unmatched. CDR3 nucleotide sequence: TGTGCCAGCAGTTACACGCGGACAGGGGGAGGTTATGGCTACACCTTC. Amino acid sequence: CASSYTRTGGGYGYTF.

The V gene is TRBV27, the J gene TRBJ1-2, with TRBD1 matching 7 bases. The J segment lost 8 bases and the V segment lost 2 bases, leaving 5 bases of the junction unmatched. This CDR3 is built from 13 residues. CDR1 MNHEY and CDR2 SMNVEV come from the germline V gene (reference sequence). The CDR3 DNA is TGTGCCAGCAGTTTACAGGGGGGTAGAGGCTACACCTTC. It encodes CASSLQGGRGYTF.

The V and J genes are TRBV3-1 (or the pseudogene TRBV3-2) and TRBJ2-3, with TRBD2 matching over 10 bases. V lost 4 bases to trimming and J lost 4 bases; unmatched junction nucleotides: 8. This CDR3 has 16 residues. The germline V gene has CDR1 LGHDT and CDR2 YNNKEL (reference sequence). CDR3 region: CASSPRSGRISDTQYF. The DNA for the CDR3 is TGTGCCAGCAGCCCCCGTAGCGGGAGGATCTCAGATACGCAGTATTTT.

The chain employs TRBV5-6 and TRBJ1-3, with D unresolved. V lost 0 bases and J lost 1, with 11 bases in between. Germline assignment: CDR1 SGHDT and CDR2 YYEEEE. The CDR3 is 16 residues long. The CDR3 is CASSLDISNSGNTIYF. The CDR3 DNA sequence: TGTGCCAGCAGCTTGGACATTTCGAATTCTGGAAACACCATATATTTT.

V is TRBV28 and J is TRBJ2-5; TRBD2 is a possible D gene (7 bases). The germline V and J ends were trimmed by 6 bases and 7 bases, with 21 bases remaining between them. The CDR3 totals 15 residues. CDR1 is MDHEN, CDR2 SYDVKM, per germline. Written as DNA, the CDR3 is TGTGCCAGCAGCCTGCGGGGGCCCGCGGTGGGGACCCAGTACTTC. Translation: CASSLRGPAVGTQYF.

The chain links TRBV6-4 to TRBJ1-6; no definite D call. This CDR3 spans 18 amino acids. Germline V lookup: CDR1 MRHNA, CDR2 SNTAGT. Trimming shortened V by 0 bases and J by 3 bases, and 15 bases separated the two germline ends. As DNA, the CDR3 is TGTGCCAGCAGTGACTCGCGGATCTTACGATACTATAATTCACCCCTCCACTTT. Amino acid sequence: CASSDSRILRYYNSPLHF.

The CDR3 spells CSVFTQGFEQYF. The CDR3, as DNA: TGCAGCGTCTTCACTCAGGGTTTCGAGCAGTACTTC. The chain recombines TRBV29-1 with TRBJ2-7, with a weak D call TRBD1 (5 bases). Germline lookup yields CDR1 SQVTM and CDR2 ANQGSEA. The CDR3 sequence is 12 residues long. V lost 6 bases and J lost 6, with 15 bases in between.

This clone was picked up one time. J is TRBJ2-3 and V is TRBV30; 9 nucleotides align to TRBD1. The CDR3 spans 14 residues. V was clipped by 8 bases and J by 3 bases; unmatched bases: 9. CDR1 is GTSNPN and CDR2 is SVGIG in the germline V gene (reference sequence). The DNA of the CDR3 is TGTGCCGGGATTTGGGACAGGGTTACAGATACGCAGTATTTT. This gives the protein CAGIWDRVTDTQYF.

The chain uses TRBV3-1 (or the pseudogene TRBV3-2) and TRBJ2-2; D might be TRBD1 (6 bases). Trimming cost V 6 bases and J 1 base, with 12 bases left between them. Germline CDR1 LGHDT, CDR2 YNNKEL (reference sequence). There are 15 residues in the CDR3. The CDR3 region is CASSFGQLNTGELFF. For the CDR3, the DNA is TGTGCCAGCAGTTTCGGACAGTTGAACACCGGGGAGCTGTTTTTT.

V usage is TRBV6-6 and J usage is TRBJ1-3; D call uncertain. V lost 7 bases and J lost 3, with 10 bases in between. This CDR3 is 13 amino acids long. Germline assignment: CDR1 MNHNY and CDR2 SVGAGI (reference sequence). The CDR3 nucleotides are TGTGCCAGCAATGGAGGCCTTGGAAACACCATATATTTT. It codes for CASNGGLGNTIYF.

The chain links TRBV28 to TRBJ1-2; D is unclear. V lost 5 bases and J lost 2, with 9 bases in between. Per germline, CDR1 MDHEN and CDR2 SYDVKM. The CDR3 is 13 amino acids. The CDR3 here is CASSPSLNYGYTF. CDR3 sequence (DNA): TGTGCCAGCAGTCCTTCTCTAAACTATGGCTACACCTTC.

CDR3 in amino acids: CASSLGGQLRNSPLHF. The DNA for the CDR3 is TGTGCCAGCAGCTTAGGTGGACAGCTCCGTAATTCACCCCTCCACTTT. The J gene is TRBJ1-6, the V gene TRBV7-2; perhaps TRBD1 as D (6 bases). The CDR3 has 16 amino acids. Germline-derived CDR1 and CDR2 are SGHTA and FQGNSA. V dropped 1 base and J dropped 6 bases, with 13 bases sitting between them.

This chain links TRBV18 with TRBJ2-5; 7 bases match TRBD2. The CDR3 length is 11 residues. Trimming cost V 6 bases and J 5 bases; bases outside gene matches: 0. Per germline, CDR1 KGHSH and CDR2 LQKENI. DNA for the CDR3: TGTGCCAGCTCGCGGGGGGAGACCCAGTACTTC. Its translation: CASSRGETQYF.

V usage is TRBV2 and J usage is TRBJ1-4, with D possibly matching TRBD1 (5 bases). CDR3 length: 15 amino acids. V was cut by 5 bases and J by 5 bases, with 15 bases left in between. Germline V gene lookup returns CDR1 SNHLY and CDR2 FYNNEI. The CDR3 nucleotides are TGTGCCAGCAGTCTAGGACGGGGGGGAAATGAAAAACTGTTTTTT. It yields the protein CASSLGRGGNEKLFF.

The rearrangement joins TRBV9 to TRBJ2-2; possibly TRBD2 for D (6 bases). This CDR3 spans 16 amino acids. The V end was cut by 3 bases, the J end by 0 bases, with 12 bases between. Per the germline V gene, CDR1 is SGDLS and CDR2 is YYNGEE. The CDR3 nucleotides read TGTGCCAGCAGCGGGAGGGAGGTGCCGAACACCGGGGAGCTGTTTTTT. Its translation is CASSGREVPNTGELFF. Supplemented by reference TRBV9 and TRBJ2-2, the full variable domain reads DSGVTQTPKHLITATGQRVTLRCSPRSGDLSVYWYQQSLDQGLQFLIQYYNGEERAKGNILERFSAQQFPDLHSELNLSSLELGDSALYFCASSGREVPNTGELFFGEGSRLTVL.

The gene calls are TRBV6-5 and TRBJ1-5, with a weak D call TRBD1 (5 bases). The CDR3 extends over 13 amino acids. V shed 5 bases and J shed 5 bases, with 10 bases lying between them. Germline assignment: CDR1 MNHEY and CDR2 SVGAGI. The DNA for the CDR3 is TGTGCCAGCAGTATATACAGGTATCAGCCCCAGCATTTT. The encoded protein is CASSIYRYQPQHF.